These T cell receptor beta chains were read from a single sample in a study of CD8 T cells in Susac syndrome. From the immunoSEQ multiplex PCR reads, TCRdb called clonotypes with MiXCR, one entry per CDR3 protein. The table lists roughly 250,000 distinct CDR3 sequences, 90% to 97% of them singletons, with roughly 0.1% in the top ten. The source material was CD4+ T cells from PBMCs. The receptors were sampled from a human donor with Susac syndrome. Both conserved end residues are part of each CDR3. The order of the fields is clone size, V gene, J gene, D gene, CDR3 protein, CDR3 DNA. D genes are given only for firm matches. Only part of the rows carry a size: once, few, many, or a class if the clone is expanded.

clone size: NA
V gene: TRBV25-1
J gene: TRBJ2-5
D gene: NA
CDR3 protein: CASTQPDQETQYF
CDR3 DNA: TGTGCCAGCACCCAGCCAGACCAAGAGACCCAGTACTTC

clone size: NA
V gene: TRBV5-1
J gene: TRBJ2-3
D gene: NA
CDR3 protein: CASSTGPGTDTQYF
CDR3 DNA: TGCGCCAGCAGCACCGGACCGGGCACAGATACGCAGTATTTT

clone size: NA
V gene: TRBV10-2
J gene: TRBJ1-5
D gene: NA
CDR3 protein: CASRSVSSQPQHF
CDR3 DNA: TGCGCCAGCAGGAGTGTCTCGTCTCAGCCCCAGCATTTT

clone size: NA
V gene: TRBV3-1
J gene: TRBJ1-5
D gene: TRBD1
CDR3 protein: CASSQGQRNQPQHF
CDR3 DNA: TGTGCCAGCAGCCAGGGACAGAGAAATCAGCCCCAGCATTTT

clone size: NA
V gene: TRBV12-3/TRBV12-4
J gene: TRBJ2-6
D gene: NA
CDR3 protein: CASSRSGANVLTF
CDR3 DNA: TGTGCCAGCAGTCGCTCTGGGGCCAACGTCCTGACTTTC

clone size: NA
V gene: TRBV7-9
J gene: TRBJ2-3
D gene: TRBD1
CDR3 protein: CASSQRQGRTDTQYF
CDR3 DNA: TGTGCCAGCAGCCAAAGACAGGGCCGCACAGATACGCAGTATTTT

clone size: few
V gene: TRBV2
J gene: TRBJ1-2
D gene: NA
CDR3 protein: CATDGYTF
CDR3 DNA: TGTGCCACCGATGGCTACACCTTC

clone size: NA
V gene: TRBV29-1
J gene: TRBJ2-5
D gene: NA
CDR3 protein: CSALTLLLTGTMPQYF
CDR3 DNA: TGCAGCGCCCTCACCCTTTTATTGACAGGGACTATGCCCCAGTACTTC

clone size: NA
V gene: TRBV15
J gene: TRBJ2-5
D gene: TRBD1
CDR3 protein: CATSRNRGTETQYF
CDR3 DNA: TGTGCCACCAGCAGGAACAGGGGGACGGAGACCCAGTACTTC

clone size: NA
V gene: TRBV28
J gene: TRBJ2-7
D gene: NA
CDR3 protein: CASSPRPPEGLYEQYF
CDR3 DNA: TGTGCCAGCAGTCCACGACCACCGGAGGGCCTATACGAGCAGTACTTC

clone size: NA
V gene: TRBV14
J gene: TRBJ2-1
D gene: NA
CDR3 protein: CASSQGAGRVSYNEQFF
CDR3 DNA: TGTGCCAGCAGCCAAGGTGCGGGTAGGGTATCCTACAATGAGCAGTTCTTC

clone size: NA
V gene: TRBV6-5
J gene: TRBJ2-7
D gene: TRBD2
CDR3 protein: CASSPDQRGYEQYF
CDR3 DNA: TGTGCCAGCAGCCCCGACCAGCGGGGCTACGAGCAGTACTTC

clone size: NA
V gene: TRBV9
J gene: TRBJ2-7
D gene: NA
CDR3 protein: CASRYDRSYEQYF
CDR3 DNA: TGTGCCAGCAGATACGACCGCAGCTACGAGCAGTACTTC

clone size: NA
V gene: TRBV7-2
J gene: TRBJ2-1
D gene: NA
CDR3 protein: CASSPDGGRNEQFF
CDR3 DNA: TGTGCCAGCAGCCCGGATGGGGGTAGAAATGAGCAGTTCTTC

clone size: once
V gene: TRBV21-1
J gene: TRBJ2-7
D gene: NA
CDR3 protein: CASSSRDREKHEQYF
CDR3 DNA: TGTGCCAGCAGCAGCCGGGACCGCGAGAAACACGAGCAGTACTTC

clone size: NA
V gene: TRBV29-1
J gene: TRBJ2-2
D gene: TRBD2
CDR3 protein: CSVVPRGARGTGELFF
CDR3 DNA: TGCAGCGTTGTCCCGCGGGGGGCGCGGGGCACCGGGGAGCTGTTTTTT

clone size: NA
V gene: TRBV29-1
J gene: TRBJ2-2
D gene: TRBD1
CDR3 protein: CSVEDRGTGGELFF
CDR3 DNA: TGCAGCGTTGAGGACAGGGGGACGGGCGGGGAGCTGTTTTTT

clone size: NA
V gene: TRBV2
J gene: TRBJ2-5
D gene: NA
CDR3 protein: CASSENGGEETQYF
CDR3 DNA: TGTGCCAGCAGTGAAAACGGCGGGGAAGAGACCCAGTACTTC

clone size: NA
V gene: TRBV28
J gene: TRBJ2-5
D gene: NA
CDR3 protein: CASSEGRMGVQETQYF
CDR3 DNA: TGTGCCAGCAGTGAGGGACGTATGGGTGTGCAAGAGACCCAGTACTTC

clone size: NA
V gene: TRBV15
J gene: TRBJ2-7
D gene: NA
CDR3 protein: CATSTPGGFSYEQYF
CDR3 DNA: TGTGCCACCAGCACCCCTGGAGGCTTCTCCTACGAGCAGTACTTC

clone size: NA
V gene: TRBV9
J gene: TRBJ1-1
D gene: NA
CDR3 protein: CASSVQTGNTEAFF
CDR3 DNA: TGTGCCAGCAGCGTCCAGACAGGTAACACTGAAGCTTTCTTT

clone size: NA
V gene: TRBV20-1
J gene: TRBJ2-5
D gene: NA
CDR3 protein: CSANTGSGTQYF
CDR3 DNA: TGCAGTGCTAATACGGGGTCAGGGACCCAGTACTTC

clone size: NA
V gene: TRBV4-1
J gene: TRBJ2-7
D gene: TRBD2
CDR3 protein: CASSPAAGGITYEQYF
CDR3 DNA: TGCGCCAGCAGCCCGGCGGCGGGGGGGATCACCTACGAGCAGTACTTC

clone size: NA
V gene: TRBV28
J gene: TRBJ2-1
D gene: NA
CDR3 protein: CASRPLTRGSYNEQFF
CDR3 DNA: TGTGCCAGCAGACCACTTACTAGAGGCTCCTACAATGAGCAGTTCTTC

clone size: NA
V gene: TRBV7-9
J gene: TRBJ2-7
D gene: TRBD1
CDR3 protein: CASSSTGTGEMRDEQYF
CDR3 DNA: TGTGCCAGCAGCTCCACGGGGACAGGGGAAATGAGGGACGAGCAGTACTTC

clone size: NA
V gene: TRBV3-1
J gene: TRBJ1-2
D gene: NA
CDR3 protein: CASSQRYSSYGYTF
CDR3 DNA: TGTGCCAGCAGCCAACGGTACAGCTCCTATGGCTACACCTTC

clone size: NA
V gene: TRBV28
J gene: TRBJ2-4
D gene: TRBD2
CDR3 protein: CASSLWSDPSGLAKNIQYF
CDR3 DNA: TGTGCCAGCAGTTTGTGGTCCGACCCTAGCGGATTAGCCAAAAACATTCAGTACTTC

clone size: once
V gene: TRBV27
J gene: TRBJ1-5
D gene: NA
CDR3 protein: CASSLGMGQPQHF
CDR3 DNA: TGTGCCAGCAGTCTAGGGATGGGACAGCCCCAGCATTTT

clone size: NA
V gene: TRBV10-3
J gene: TRBJ2-2
D gene: NA
CDR3 protein: CAIRPNTGELFF
CDR3 DNA: TGTGCCATCAGACCGAACACCGGGGAGCTGTTTTTT

clone size: NA
V gene: TRBV29-1
J gene: TRBJ1-2
D gene: NA
CDR3 protein: CSVDKGRANYGYTF
CDR3 DNA: TGCAGCGTTGATAAGGGGCGCGCTAACTATGGCTACACCTTC

clone size: NA
V gene: TRBV5-1
J gene: TRBJ2-1
D gene: NA
CDR3 protein: CASSLAVTGVEQFF
CDR3 DNA: TGCGCCAGCAGCTTGGCCGTTACCGGCGTTGAGCAGTTCTTC

clone size: NA
V gene: TRBV15
J gene: TRBJ2-5
D gene: TRBD2
CDR3 protein: CATTHFRGGQETQYF
CDR3 DNA: TGTGCCACCACCCATTTTCGGGGGGGACAAGAGACCCAGTACTTC

clone size: NA
V gene: TRBV25-1
J gene: TRBJ2-1
D gene: NA
CDR3 protein: CASSYSSEQGRDF
CDR3 DNA: TGTGCCAGCAGTTATAGCTCGGAGCAGGGTAGGGACTTC

clone size: few
V gene: TRBV7-2
J gene: TRBJ2-7
D gene: TRBD2
CDR3 protein: CASSLGLAGGYEQYF
CDR3 DNA: TGTGCCAGCAGTTTAGGGCTAGCGGGAGGTTACGAGCAGTACTTC